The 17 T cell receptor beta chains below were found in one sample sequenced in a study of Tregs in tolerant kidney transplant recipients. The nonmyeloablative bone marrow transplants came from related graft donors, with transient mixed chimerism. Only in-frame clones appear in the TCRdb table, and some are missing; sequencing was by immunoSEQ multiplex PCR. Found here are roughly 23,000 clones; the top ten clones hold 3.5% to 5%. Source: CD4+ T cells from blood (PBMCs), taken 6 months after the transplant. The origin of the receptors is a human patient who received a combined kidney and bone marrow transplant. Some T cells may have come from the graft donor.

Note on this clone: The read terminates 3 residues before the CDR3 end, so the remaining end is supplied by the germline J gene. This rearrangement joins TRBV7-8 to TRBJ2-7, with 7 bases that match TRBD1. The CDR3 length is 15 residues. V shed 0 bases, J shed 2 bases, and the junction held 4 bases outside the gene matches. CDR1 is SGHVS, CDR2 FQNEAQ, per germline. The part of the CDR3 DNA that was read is TGTGCCAGCAGCTTAGCGGGACAGCCTACCTACGAG. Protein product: CASSLAGQPTYE. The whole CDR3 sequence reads CASSLAGQPTYEQYF.

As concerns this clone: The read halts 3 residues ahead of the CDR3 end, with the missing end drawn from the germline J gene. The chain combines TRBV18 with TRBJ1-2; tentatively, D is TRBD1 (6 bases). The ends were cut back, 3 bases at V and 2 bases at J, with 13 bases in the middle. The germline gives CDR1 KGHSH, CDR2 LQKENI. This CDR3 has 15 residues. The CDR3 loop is CASSPKGEGNYGYTF. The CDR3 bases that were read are TGTGCCAGCTCACCCAAGGGGGAAGGGAACTATGGC.

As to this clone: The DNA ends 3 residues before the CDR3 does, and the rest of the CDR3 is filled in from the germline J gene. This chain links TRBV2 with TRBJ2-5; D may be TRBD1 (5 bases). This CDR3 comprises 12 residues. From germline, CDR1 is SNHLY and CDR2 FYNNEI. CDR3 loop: CASSRGKGTQYF. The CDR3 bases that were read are TGTGCCAGCAGTAGGGGAAAGGGCACC.

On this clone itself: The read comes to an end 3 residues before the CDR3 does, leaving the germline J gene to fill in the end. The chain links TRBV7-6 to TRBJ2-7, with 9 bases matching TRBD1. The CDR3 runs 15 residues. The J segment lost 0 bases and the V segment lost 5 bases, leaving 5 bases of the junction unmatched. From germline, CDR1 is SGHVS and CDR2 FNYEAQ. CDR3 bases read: TGTGCCAGCAGCATCGACAGGGGGTTCTCCTACGAG. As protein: CASSIDRGFSYE. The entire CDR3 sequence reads CASSIDRGFSYEQYF.

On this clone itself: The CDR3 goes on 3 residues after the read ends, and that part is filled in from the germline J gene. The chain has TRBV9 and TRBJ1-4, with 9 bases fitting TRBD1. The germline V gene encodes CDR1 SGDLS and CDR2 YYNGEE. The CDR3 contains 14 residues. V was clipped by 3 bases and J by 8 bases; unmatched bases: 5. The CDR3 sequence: CASSEGTGKEKLFF. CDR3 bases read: TGTGCCAGCAGCGAGGGGACAGGGAAAGAAAAA.

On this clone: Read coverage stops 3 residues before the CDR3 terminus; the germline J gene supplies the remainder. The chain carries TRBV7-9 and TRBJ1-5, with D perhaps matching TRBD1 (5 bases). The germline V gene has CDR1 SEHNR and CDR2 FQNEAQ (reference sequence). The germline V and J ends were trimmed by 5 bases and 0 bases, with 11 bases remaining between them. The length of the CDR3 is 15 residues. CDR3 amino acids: CASSPRGDSNQPQHF. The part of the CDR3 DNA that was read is TGTGCCAGCAGCCCCCGGGGGGATAGCAATCAGCCC.

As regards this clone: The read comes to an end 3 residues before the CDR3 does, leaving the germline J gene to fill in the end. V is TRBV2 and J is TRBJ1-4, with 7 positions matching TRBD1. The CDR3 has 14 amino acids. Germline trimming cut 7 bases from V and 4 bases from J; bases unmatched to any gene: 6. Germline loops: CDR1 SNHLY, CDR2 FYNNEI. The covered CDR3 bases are TGTGCCAGCACCGCCGGGACAGTTAATGAAAAA. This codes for CASTAGTVNEK. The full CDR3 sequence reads CASTAGTVNEKLFF.

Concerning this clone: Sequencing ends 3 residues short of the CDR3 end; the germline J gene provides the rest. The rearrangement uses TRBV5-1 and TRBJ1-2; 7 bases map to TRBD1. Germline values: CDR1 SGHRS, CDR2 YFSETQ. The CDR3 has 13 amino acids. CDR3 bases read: TGCGCCAGCAGTCCTGGACAGGTTGGAGGC. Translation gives CASSPGQVGG. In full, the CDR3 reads CASSPGQVGGYTF. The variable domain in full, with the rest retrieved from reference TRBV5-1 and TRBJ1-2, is KAGVTQTPRYLIKTRGQQVTLSCSPISGHRSVSWYQQTPGQGLQFLFEYFSETQRNKGNFPGRFSGRQFSNSRSEMNVSTLELGDSALYLCASSPGQVGGYTFGSGTRLTVV.

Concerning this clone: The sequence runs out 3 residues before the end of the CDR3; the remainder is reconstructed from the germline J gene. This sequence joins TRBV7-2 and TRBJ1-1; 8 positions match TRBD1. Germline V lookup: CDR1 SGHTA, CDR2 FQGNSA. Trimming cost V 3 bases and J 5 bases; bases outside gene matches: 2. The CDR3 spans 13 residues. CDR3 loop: CASSFRGRTEAFF. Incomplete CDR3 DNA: TGTGCCAGCAGCTTCAGGGGGCGGACTGAA.

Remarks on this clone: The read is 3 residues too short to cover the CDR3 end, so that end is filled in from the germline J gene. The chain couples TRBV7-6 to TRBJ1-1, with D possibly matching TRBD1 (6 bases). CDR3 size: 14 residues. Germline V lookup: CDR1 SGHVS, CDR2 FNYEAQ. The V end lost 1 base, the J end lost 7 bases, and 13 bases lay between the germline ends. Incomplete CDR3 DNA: TGTGCCAGCAGCTTAGGAGGCAGGGGAGGTGAA. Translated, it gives CASSLGGRGGE. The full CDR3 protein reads CASSLGGRGGEAFF. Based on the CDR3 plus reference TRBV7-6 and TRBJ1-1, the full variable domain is GAGVSQSPRYKVTKRGQDVALRCDPISGHVSLYWYRQALGQGPEFLTYFNYEAQQDKSGLPNDRFSAERPEGSISTLTIQRTEQRDSAMYRCASSLGGRGGEAFFGQGTRLTVV.

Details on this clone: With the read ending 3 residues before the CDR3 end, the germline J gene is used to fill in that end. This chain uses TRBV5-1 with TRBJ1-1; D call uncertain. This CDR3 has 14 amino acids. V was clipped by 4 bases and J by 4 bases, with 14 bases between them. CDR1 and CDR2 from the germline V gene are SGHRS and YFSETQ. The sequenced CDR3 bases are TGCGCCAGCAGCGCGGAGGTAAGAGGCACTGAA. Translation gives CASSAEVRGTE. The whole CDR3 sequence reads CASSAEVRGTEAFF.

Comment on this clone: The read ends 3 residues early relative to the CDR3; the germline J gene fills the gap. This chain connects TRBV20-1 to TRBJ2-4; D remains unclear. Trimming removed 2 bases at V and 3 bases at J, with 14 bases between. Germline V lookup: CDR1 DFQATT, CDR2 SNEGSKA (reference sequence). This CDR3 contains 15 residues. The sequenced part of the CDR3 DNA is TGCAGTGCTAGACTAGATCTCCGGAGCAAAAACATT. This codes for CSARLDLRSKNI. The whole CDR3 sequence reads CSARLDLRSKNIQYF.

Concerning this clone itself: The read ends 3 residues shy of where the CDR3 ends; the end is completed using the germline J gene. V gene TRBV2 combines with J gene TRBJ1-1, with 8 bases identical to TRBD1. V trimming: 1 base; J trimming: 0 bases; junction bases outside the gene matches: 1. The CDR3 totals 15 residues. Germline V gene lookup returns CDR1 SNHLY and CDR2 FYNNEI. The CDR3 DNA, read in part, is TGTGCCAGCAGTGAAGTACAGGGGGTGAACACTGAA. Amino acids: CASSEVQGVNTE. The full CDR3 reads CASSEVQGVNTEAFF.

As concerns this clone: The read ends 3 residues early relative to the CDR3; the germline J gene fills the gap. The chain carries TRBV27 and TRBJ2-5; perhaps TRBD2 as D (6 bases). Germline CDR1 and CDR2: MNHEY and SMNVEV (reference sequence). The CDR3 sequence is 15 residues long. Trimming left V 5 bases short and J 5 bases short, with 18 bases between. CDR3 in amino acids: CASSPGSRGSETQYF. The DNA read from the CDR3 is TGTGCCAGCAGTCCCGGGAGTCGGGGGAGCGAGACC.

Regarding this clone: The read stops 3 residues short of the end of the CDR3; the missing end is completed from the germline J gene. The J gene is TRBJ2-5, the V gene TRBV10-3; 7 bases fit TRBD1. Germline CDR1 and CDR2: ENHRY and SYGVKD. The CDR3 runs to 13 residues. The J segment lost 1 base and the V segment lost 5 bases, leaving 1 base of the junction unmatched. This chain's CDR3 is CAISRQGQETQYF. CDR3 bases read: TGTGCCATCAGTAGACAGGGCCAAGAGACC.

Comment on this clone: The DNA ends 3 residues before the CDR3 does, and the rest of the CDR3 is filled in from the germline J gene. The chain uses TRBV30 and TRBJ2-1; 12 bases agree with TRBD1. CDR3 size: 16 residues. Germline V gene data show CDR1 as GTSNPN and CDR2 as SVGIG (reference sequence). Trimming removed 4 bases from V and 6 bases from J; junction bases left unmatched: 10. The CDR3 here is CAWMAPGQGARNEQFF. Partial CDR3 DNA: TGTGCCTGGATGGCCCCGGGACAGGGGGCGCGCAATGAG. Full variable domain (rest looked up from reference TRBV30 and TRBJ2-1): SQTIHQWPATLVQPVGSPLSLECTVEGTSNPNLYWYRQAAGRGLQLLFYSVGIGQISSEVPQNLSASRPQDRQFILSSKKLLLSDSGFYLCAWMAPGQGARNEQFFGPGTRLTVL.

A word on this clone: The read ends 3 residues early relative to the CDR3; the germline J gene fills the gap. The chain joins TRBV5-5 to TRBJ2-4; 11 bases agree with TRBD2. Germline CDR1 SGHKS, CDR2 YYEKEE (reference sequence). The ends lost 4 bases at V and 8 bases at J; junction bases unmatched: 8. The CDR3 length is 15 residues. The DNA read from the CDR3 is TGTGCCAGCAGCGAACTAGCGGGAGTAGCGGACATT. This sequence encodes CASSELAGVADI. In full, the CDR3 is CASSELAGVADIQYF.